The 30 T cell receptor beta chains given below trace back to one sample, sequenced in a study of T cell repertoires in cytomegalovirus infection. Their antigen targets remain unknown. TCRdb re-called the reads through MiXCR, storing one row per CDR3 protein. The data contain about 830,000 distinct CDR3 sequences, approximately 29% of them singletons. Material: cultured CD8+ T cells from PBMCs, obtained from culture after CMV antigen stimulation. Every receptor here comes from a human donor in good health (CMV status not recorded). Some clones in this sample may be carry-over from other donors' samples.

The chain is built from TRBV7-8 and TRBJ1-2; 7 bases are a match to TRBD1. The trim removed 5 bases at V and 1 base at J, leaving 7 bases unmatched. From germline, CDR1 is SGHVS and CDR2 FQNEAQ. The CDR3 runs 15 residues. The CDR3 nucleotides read TGTGCCAGCAGCCCATCCGGACAGGTTAACTATGGCTACACCTTC. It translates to CASSPSGQVNYGYTF. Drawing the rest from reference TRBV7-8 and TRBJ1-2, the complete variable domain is GAGVSQSPRYKVAKRGQDVALRCDPISGHVSLFWYQQALGQGPEFLTYFQNEAQLDKSGLPSDRFFAERPEGSVSTLKIQRTQQEDSAVYLCASSPSGQVNYGYTFGSGTRLTVV.

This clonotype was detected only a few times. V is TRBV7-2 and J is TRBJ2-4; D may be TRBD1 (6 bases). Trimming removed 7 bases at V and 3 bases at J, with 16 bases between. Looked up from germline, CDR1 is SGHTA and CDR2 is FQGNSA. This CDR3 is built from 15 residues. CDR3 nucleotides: TGTGCCAGCATCATTAGTGTCAGGGGCAAAAACATTCAGTACTTC. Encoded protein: CASIISVRGKNIQYF.

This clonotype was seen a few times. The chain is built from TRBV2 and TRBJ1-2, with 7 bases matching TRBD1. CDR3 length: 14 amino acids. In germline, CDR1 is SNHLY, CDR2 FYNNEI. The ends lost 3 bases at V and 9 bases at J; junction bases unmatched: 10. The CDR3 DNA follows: TGTGCCAGCAGTGAGCCCTTCCGGGACAGACGCTACACCTTC. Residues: CASSEPFRDRRYTF.

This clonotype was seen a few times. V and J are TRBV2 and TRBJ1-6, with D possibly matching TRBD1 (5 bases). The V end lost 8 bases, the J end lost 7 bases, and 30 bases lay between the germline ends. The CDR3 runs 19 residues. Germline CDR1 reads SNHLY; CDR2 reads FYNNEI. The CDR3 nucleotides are TGTGCCAGCTTAGGATTTAGAGACCAAAAAACGGGGGAAAATTCACCCCTCCACTTT. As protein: CASLGFRDQKTGENSPLHF. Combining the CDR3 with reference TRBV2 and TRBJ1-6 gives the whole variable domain EPEVTQTPSHQVTQMGQEVILRCVPISNHLYFYWYRQILGQKVEFLVSFYNNEISEKSEIFDDQFSVERPDGSNFTLKIRSTKLEDSAMYFCASLGFRDQKTGENSPLHFGNGTRLTVT.

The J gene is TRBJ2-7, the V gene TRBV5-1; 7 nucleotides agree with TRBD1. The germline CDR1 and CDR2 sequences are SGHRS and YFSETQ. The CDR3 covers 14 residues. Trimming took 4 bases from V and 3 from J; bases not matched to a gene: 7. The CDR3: CASSNRQGYYEQYF. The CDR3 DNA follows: TGCGCCAGCAGCAACCGACAGGGATACTACGAGCAGTACTTC.

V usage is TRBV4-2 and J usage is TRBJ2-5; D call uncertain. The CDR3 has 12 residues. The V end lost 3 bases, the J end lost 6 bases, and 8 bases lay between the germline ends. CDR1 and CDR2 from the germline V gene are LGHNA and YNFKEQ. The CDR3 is CASSQGTKTQYF. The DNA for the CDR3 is TGTGCCAGCAGCCAGGGCACGAAGACCCAGTACTTC.

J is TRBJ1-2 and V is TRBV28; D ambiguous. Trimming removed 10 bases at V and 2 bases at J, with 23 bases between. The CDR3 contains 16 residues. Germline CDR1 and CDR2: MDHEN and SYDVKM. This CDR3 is CANKRVLDKPNYGYTF. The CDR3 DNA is TGTGCCAACAAGAGAGTACTAGACAAGCCGAACTATGGCTACACCTTC.

CDR3 nucleotides: TGTGCCAGCAGTTACTCGACAGGGGAAAAACTGTTTTTT. Protein product: CASSYSTGEKLFF. The chain employs TRBV6-5 and TRBJ1-4, with 7 bases fitting TRBD1. Germline CDR1 and CDR2: MNHEY and SVGAGI. The CDR3 has 13 residues. V trimming: 0 bases; J trimming: 8 bases; junction bases outside the gene matches: 0.

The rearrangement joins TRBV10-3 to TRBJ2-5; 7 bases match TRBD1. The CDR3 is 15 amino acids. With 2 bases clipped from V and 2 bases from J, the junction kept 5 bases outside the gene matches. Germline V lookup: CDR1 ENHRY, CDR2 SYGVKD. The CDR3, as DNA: TGTGCCATCAGTGAGGAACAGGGGTTGCAAGAGACCCAGTACTTC. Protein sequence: CAISEEQGLQETQYF.

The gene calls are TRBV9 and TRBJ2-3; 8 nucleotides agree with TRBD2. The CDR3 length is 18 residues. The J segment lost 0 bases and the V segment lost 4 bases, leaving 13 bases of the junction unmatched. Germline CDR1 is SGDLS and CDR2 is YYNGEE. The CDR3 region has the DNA TGTGCCAGCAGCCCCGGGGTAGCGGGGATTTTTAGCACAGATACGCAGTATTTT. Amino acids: CASSPGVAGIFSTDTQYF.

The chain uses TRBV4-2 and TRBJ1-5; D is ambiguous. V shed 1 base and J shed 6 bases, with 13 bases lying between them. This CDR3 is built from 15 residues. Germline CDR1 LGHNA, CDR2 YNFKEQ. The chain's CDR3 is CASSQGSGAGQPQHF. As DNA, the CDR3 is TGTGCCAGCAGCCAAGGGTCGGGAGCCGGTCAGCCCCAGCATTTT.

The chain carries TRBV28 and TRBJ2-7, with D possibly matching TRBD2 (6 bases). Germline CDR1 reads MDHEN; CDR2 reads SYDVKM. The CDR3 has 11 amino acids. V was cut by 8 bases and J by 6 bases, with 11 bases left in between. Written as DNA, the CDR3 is TGTGCCAGCTCGGCCGGGGGCGAGCAGTACGTC. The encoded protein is CASSAGGEQYV.

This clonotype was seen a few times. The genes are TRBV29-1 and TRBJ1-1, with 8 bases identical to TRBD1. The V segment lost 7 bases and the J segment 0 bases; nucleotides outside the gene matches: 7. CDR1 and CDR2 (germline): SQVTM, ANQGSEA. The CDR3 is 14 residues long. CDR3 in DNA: TGCAGCGCTGACAGGGGACTAATGAACACTGAAGCTTTCTTT. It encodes CSADRGLMNTEAFF.

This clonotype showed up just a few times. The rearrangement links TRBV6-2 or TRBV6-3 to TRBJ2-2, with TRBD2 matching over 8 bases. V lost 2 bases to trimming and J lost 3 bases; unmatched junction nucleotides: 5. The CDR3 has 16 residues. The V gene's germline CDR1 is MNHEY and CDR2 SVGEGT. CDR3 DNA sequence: TGTGCCAGCAGTTACGGGAGCGGGGGCTACACCGGGGAGCTGTTTTTT. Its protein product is CASSYGSGGYTGELFF.

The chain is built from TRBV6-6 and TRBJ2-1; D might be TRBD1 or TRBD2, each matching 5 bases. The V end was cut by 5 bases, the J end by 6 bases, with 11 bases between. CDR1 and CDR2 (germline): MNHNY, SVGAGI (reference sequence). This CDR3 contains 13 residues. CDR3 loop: CASSEGYSNEQFF. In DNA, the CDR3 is TGTGCCAGCAGTGAGGGGTATTCCAATGAGCAGTTCTTC.

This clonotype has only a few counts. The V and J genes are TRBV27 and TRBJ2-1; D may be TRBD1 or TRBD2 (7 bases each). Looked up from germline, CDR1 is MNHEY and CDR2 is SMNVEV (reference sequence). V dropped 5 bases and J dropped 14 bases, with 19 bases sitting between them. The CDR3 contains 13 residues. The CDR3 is CASSPSRGGLEFF. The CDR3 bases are TGTGCCAGCAGTCCCTCCAGGGGGGGCCTTGAGTTCTTC.

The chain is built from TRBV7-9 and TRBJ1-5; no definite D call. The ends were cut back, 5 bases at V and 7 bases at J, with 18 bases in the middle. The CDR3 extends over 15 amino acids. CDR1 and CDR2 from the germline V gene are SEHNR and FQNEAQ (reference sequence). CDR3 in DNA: TGTGCCAGCAGCCCGGACCTTTATACGGGGCAGCCCCAGCATTTT. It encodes CASSPDLYTGQPQHF.

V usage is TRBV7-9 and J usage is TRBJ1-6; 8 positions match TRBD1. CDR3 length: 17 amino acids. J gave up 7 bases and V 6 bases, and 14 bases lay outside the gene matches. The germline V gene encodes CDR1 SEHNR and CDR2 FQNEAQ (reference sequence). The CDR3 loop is CASSSSSQGARNSPLHF. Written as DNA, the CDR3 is TGTGCCAGCAGTTCGAGCAGTCAGGGGGCGAGAAATTCACCCCTCCACTTT.

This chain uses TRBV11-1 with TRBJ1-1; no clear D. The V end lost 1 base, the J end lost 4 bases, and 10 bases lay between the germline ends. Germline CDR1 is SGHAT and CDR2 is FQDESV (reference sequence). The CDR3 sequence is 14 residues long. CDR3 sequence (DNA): TGTGCCAGCAGCTTAGGGCTCGTAGGCACTGAAGCTTTCTTT. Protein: CASSLGLVGTEAFF.

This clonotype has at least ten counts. CDR3 in DNA: TGTGCCAGCAGCTTAACGGGCAGGGAGTACAGCAATCAGCCCCAGCATTTT. Encoded protein: CASSLTGREYSNQPQHF. The chain is built from TRBV7-6 and TRBJ1-5; maybe TRBD1 (5 bases). In germline, CDR1 is SGHVS, CDR2 FNYEAQ. This CDR3 contains 17 residues. V lost 2 bases and J lost 1, with 15 bases in between.

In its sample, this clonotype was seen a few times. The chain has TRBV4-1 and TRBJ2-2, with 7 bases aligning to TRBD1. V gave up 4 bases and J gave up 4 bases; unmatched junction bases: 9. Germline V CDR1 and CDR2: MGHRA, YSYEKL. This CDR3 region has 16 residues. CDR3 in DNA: TGCGCCAGCAGCCTAAGGGGGCAGGAGCCCACCGGGGAGCTGTTTTTT. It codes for CASSLRGQEPTGELFF.

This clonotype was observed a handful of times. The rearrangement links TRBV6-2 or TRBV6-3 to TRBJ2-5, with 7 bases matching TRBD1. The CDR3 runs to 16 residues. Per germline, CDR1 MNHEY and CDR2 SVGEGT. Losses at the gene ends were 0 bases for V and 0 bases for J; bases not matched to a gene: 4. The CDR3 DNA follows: TGTGCCAGCAGTTACTCGGGACAGTCATACCAAGAGACCCAGTACTTC. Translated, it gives CASSYSGQSYQETQYF.

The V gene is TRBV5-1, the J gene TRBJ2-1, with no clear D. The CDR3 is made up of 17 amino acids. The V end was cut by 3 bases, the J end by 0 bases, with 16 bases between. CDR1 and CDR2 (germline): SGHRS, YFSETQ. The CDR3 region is CASSSLPHQSSYNEQFF. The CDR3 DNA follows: TGCGCCAGCAGCTCCCTCCCACACCAGAGCTCCTACAATGAGCAGTTCTTC. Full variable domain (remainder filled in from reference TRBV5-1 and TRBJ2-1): KAGVTQTPRYLIKTRGQQVTLSCSPISGHRSVSWYQQTPGQGLQFLFEYFSETQRNKGNFPGRFSGRQFSNSRSEMNVSTLELGDSALYLCASSSLPHQSSYNEQFFGPGTRLTVL.

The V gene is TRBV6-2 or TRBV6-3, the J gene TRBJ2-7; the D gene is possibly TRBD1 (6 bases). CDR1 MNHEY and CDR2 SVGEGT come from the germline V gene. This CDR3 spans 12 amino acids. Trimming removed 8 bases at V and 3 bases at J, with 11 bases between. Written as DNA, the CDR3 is TGTGCCAGCGCCACAGGGTACTACGAGCAGTACGTC. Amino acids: CASATGYYEQYV.

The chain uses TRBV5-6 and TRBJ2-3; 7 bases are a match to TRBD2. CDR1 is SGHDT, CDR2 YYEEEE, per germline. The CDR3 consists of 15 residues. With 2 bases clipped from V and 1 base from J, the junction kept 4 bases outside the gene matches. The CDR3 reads CASSLCRGGTDTQYF. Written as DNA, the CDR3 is TGTGCCAGCAGCTTATGTCGGGGGGGCACAGATACGCAGTATTTT.

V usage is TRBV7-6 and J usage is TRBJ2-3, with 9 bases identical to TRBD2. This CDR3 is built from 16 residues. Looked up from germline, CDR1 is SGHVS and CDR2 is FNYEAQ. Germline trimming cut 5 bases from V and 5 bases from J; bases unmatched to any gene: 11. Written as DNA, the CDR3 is TGTGCCAGCAGCCCTGGAGCGGGGGGTACAATAGATACGCAGTATTTT. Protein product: CASSPGAGGTIDTQYF.

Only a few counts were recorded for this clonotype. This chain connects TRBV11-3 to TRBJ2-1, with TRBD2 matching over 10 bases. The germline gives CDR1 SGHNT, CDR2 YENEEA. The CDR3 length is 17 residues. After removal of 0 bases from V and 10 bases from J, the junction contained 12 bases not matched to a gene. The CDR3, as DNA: TGTGCCAGCAGCTTAGAGGGTAGCGGGGGGCCCATCGGGGAGCAGTTCTTC. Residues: CASSLEGSGGPIGEQFF.

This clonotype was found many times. CDR3 residues: CASSSLRGLAGPNTGELFF. DNA for the CDR3: TGTGCCAGCAGCTCCCTTCGGGGGCTAGCGGGGCCTAACACCGGGGAGCTGTTTTTT. V is TRBV7-2 and J is TRBJ2-2; 9 bases align to TRBD2. Germline trimming cut 4 bases from V and 2 bases from J; bases unmatched to any gene: 14. The CDR3 has 19 residues. CDR1 is SGHTA, CDR2 FQGNSA, per germline.

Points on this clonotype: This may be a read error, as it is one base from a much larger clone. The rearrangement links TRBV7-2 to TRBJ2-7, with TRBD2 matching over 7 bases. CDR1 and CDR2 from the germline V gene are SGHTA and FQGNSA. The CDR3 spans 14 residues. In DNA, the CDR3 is TGTGTCAGCAGCTTTAGAGCGGGGCGCTACGAGCAGTACTTC. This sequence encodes CVSSFRAGRYEQYF.

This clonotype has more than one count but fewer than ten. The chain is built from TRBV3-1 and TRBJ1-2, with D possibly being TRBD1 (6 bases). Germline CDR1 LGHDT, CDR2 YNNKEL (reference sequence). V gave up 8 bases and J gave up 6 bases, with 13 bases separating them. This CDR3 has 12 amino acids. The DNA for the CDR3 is TGTGCCAGCGCCCCCAGGGGCCATGGCTACACCTTC. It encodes CASAPRGHGYTF.